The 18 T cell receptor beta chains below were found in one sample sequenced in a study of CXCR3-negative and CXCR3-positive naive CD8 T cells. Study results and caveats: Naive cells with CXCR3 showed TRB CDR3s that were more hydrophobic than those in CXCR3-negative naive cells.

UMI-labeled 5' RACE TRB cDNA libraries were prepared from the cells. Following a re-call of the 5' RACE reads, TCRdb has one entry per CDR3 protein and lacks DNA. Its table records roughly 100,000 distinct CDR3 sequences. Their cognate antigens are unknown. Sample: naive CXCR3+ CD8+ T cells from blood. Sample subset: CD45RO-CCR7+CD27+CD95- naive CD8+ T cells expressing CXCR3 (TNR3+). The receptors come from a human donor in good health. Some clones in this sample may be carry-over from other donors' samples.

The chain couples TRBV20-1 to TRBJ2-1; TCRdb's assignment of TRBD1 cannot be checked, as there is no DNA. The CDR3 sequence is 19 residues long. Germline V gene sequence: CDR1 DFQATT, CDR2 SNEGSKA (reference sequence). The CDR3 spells CSARDGRPTNLGSYNEQFF.

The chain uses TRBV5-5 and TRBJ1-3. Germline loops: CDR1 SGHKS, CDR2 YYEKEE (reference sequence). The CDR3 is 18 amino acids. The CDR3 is CASSLGFRGPFSGNTIYF.

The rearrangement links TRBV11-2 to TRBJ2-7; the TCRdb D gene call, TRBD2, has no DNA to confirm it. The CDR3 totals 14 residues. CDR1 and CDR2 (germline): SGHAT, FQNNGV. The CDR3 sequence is CASSPGTSVHEQYF. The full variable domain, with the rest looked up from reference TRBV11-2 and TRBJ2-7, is EAGVAQSPRYKIIEKRQSVAFWCNPISGHATLYWYQQILGQGPKLLIQFQNNGVVDDSQLPKDRFSAERLKGVDSTLKIQPAKLEDSAVYLCASSPGTSVHEQYFGPGTRLTVT.

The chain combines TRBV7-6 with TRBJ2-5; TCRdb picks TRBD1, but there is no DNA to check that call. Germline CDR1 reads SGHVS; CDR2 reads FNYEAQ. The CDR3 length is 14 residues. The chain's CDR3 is CASSPWTGRETQYF.

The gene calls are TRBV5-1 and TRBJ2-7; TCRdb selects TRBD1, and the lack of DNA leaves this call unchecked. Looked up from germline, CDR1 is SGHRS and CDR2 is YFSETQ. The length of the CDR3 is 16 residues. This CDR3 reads CASSEDRGGYSYEQYF.

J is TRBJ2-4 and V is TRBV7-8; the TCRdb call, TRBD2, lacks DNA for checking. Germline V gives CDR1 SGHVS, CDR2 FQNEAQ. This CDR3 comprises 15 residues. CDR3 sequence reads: CASSLGTSGGYIQYF.

The CDR3 here is CAWHIPGSIGDTQYF. This rearrangement joins TRBV30 to TRBJ2-3; without DNA, the TCRdb call of TRBD1 cannot be checked. Germline V gene data show CDR1 as GTSNPN and CDR2 as SVGIG (reference sequence). The CDR3 runs 15 residues.

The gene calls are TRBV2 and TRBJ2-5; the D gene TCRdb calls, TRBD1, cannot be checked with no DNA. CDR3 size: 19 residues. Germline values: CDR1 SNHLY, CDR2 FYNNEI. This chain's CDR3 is CASSEPYGQGAAVQETQYF.

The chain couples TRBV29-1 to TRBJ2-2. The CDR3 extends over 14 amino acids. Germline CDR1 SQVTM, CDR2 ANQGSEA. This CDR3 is CSVVMRSGTEELFF.

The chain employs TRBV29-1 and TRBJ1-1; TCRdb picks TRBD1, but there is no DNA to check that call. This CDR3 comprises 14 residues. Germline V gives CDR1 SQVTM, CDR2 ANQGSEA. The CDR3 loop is CSVDVGSRVTEAFF.

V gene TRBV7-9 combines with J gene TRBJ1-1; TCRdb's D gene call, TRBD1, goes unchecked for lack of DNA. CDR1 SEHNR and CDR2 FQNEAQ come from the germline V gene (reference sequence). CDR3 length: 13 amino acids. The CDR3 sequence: CASSSQGAIEAFF. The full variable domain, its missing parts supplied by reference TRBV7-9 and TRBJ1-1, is DTGVSQNPRHKITKRGQNVTFRCDPISEHNRLYWYRQTLGQGPEFLTYFQNEAQLEKSRLLSDRFSAERPKGSFSTLEIQRTEQGDSAMYLCASSSQGAIEAFFGQGTRLTVV.

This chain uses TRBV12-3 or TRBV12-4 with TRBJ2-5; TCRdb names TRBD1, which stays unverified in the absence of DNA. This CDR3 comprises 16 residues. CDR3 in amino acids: CASSQTGLYPGETQYF.

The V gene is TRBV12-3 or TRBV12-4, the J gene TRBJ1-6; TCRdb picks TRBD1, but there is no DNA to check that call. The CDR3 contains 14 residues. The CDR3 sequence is CASSFGQGTAPLHF.

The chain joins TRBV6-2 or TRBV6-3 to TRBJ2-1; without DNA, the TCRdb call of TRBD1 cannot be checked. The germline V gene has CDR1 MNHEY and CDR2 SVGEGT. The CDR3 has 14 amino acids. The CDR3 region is CASSYRGEYNEQFF.

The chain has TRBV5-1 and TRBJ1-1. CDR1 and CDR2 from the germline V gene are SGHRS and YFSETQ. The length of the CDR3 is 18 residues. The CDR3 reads CASSLTLEPLGVDTEAFF.

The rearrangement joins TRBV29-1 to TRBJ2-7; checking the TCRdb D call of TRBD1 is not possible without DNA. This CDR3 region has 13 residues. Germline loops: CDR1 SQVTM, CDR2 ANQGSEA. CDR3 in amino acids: CSVETGTRYEQYF.

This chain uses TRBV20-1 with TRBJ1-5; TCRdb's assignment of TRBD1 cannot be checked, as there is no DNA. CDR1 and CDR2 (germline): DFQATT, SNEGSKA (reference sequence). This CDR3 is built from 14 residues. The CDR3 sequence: CSAWDRRGNQPQHF.

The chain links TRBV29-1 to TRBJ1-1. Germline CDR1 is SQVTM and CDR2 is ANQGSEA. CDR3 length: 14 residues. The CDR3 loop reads CSVAPNSGFTEAFF.